A selection of T cell receptor beta chains follows, all from one sample in a study of CXCR3-negative and CXCR3-positive naive CD8 T cells. TCRdb re-analyzed the 5' RACE reads; it lists each CDR3 protein once, without DNA. The ten top clones account for roughly 1.5%, within a sample of approximately 74,000 distinct CDR3 sequences. The specimen sequenced was naive CXCR3- CD8+ T cells from blood. The receptor set was obtained from a human donor in good health. Some clones in this sample may be carry-over from other donors' samples. CDR3s include the opening cysteine and the closing phenylalanine or tryptophan.

V gene,J gene,CDR3 protein
TRBV7-6,TRBJ2-2,CASSYGHTANTGELFF
TRBV7-9,TRBJ1-1,CASSPHGQGVNTEAFF
TRBV7-6,TRBJ1-2,CASSLAAYGYTF
TRBV7-6,TRBJ2-7,CASSLSSELIGMYEQYF
TRBV6-5,TRBJ2-1,CASSPGTEPYNEQFF
TRBV29-1,TRBJ2-2,CSVEGGREHTGELFF
TRBV20-1,TRBJ2-1,CSARAYTSGGAGSYNEQFF
TRBV28,TRBJ2-1,CASRTLAGGTPYNEQFF
TRBV6-1,TRBJ2-2,CASSEEVGDPGELFF
TRBV7-6,TRBJ1-2,CASSSGPGTGNGYTF
TRBV10-3,TRBJ2-3,CALKGETSTDTQYF
TRBV29-1,TRBJ2-2,CSVSSGRDFTGELFF
TRBV15,TRBJ2-1,CATSRELATDNEQFF
TRBV9,TRBJ2-7,CASSPSGGFYEQYF
TRBV6-2/TRBV6-3,TRBJ2-7,CASSYSIAGGTYEQYF
TRBV29-1,TRBJ2-5,CSGWYQETQYF
TRBV6-1,TRBJ1-5,CASSDRVLSNQPQHF
TRBV12-5,TRBJ2-1,CASGFGTDNEQFF
TRBV5-5,TRBJ1-3,CASSVSPGTGNTIYF
TRBV3-1,TRBJ2-5,CASTPGQRHSRETQYF
TRBV12-3/TRBV12-4,TRBJ2-3,CASSLAGGPYTQYF
TRBV19,TRBJ1-2,CASHGTGGSYGYTF
TRBV25-1,TRBJ1-1,CASSESTGATILNTEAFF
TRBV29-1,TRBJ2-2,CSVEPGAGELFF
TRBV29-1,TRBJ2-1,CSVETSGGYNEQFF